The clone carrying this TCR beta chain was detected only once. In the study's own analysis: By means of reference gene primer amplification, nucleated cell counts were estimated. Assay: immunoSEQ multiplex PCR; the TCRdb copy retains only in-frame clones and omits some. V and J calls and clone size are those listed in that table; D and trimming were worked out from the DNA. The sample consists of about 18,000 clones, approximately 89% of them appearing once. This sample stems from a study of blood T cell repertoires in COVID-19. Participants reported their clinical history, and cohort assignment relied on those reports. V was pared by 5 bases and J by 5 bases, with 16 bases of the junction left unmatched. The CDR3 is 18 amino acids. The V gene's germline CDR1 is MDHEN and CDR2 SYDVKM.

The sequencing sample was made of PBMCs or T cells enriched from blood (not recorded which). The gene calls are TRBV28 and TRBJ2-1; 9 bases are shared with TRBD2. This clonotype originated in a woman younger than 45 who had recovered from COVID-19. CDR3: CASSRLSFGGGGNNEQFF. In DNA, the CDR3 is TGTGCCAGCAGTCGATTATCCTTCGGCGGGGGGGGCAACAATGAGCAGTTCTTC.